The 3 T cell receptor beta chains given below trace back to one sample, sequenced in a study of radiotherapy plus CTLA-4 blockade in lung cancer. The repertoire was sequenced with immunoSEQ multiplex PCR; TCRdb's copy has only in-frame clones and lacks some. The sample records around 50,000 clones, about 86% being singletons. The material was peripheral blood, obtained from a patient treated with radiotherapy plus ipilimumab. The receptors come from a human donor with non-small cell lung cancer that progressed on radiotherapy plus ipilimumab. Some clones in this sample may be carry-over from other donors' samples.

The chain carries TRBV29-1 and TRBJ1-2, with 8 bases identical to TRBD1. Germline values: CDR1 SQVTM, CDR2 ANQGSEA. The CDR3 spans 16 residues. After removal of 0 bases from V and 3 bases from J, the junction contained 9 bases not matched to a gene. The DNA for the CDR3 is TGCAGCGTTGAAGATCTTCGGGACAGGAGACACTATGGCTACACCTTC. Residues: CSVEDLRDRRHYGYTF.

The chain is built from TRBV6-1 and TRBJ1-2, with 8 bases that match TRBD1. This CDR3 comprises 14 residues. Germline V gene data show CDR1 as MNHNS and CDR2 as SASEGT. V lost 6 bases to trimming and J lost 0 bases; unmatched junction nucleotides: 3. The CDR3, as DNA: TGTGCCAGCAGGGACAGGGCGTCTAACTATGGCTACACCTTC. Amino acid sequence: CASRDRASNYGYTF.

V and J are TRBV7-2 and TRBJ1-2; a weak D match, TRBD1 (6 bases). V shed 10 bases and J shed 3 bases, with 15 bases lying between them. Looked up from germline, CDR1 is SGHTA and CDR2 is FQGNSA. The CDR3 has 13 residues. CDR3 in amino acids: CATSDRGDYGYTF. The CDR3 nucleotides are TGTGCCACCTCGGACAGAGGGGACTATGGCTACACCTTC.